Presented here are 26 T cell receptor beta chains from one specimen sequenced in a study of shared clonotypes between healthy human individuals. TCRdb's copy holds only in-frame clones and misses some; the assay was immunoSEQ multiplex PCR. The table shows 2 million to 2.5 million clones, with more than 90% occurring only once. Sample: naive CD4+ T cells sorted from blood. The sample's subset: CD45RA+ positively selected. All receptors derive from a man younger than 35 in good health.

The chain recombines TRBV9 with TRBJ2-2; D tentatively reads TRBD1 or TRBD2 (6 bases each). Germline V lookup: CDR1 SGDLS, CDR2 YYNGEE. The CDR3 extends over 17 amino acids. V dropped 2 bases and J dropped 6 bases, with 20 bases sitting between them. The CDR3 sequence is CASSVTPSKGGAGELFF. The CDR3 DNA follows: TGTGCCAGCAGCGTCACGCCGAGTAAGGGGGGCGCCGGGGAGCTGTTTTTT.

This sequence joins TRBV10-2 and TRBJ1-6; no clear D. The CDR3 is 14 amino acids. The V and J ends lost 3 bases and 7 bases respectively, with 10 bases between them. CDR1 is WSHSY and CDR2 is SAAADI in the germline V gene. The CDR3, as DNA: TGCGCCAGCAGTGAAGGACTGCCAAATTCACCCCTCCACTTT. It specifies CASSEGLPNSPLHF.

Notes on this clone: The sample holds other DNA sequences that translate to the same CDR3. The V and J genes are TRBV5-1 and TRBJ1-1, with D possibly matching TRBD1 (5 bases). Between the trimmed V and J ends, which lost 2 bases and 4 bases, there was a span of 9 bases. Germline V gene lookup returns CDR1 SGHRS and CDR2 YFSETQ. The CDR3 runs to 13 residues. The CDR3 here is CASSFTGGTEAFF. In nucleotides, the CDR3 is TGCGCCAGCAGCTTTACGGGGGGCACTGAAGCTTTCTTT.

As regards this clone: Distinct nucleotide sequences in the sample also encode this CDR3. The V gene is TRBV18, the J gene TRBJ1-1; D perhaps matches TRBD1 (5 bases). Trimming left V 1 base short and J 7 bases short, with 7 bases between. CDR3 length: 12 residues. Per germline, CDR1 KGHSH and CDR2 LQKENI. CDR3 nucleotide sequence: TGTGCCAGCTCACCACAGCAGGGTGAAGCTTTCTTT. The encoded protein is CASSPQQGEAFF.

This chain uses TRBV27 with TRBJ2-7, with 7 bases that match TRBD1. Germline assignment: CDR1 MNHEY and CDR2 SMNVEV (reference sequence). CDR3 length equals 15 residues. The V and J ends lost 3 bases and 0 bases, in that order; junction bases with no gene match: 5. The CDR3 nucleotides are TGTGCCAGCAGTTTTCGGGGACAGCACTCCTACGAGCAGTACTTC. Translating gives CASSFRGQHSYEQYF.

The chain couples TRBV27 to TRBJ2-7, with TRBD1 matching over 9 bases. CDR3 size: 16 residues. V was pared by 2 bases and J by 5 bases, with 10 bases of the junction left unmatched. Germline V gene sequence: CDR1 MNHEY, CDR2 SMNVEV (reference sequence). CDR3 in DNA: TGTGCCAGCAGTTTAACAGGGGGCCTGTTTCGGGACGAGCAGTACTTC. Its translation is CASSLTGGLFRDEQYF.

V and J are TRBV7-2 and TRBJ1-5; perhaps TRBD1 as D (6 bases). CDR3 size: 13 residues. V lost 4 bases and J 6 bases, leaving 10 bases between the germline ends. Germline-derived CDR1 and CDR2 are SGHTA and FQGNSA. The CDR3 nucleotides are TGTGCCAGCAGCTACAGGGTGGCTCAGCCCCAGCATTTT. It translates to CASSYRVAQPQHF.

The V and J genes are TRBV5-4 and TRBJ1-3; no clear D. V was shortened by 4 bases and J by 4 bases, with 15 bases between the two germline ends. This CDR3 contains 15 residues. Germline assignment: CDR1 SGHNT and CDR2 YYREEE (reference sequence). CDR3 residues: CASSPGYFLGNTIYF. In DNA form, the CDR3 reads TGTGCCAGCAGCCCCGGGTATTTTTTAGGAAACACCATATATTTT.

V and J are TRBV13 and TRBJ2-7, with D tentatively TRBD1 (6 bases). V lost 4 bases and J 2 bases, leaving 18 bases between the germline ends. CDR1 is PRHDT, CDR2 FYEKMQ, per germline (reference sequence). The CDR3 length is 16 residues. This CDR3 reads CASSSPIRDKTYEQYF. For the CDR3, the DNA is TGTGCCAGCAGCTCTCCAATCAGGGACAAAACCTACGAGCAGTACTTC.

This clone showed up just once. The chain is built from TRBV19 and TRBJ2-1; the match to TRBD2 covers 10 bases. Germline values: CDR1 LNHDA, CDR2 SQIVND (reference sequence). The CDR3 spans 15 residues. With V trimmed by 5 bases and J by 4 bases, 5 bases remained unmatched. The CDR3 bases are TGTGCCAGTAGTTTAAGACTAGCGGGTTACAATGAGCAGTTCTTC. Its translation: CASSLRLAGYNEQFF. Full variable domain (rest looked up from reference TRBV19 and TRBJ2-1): DGGITQSPKYLFRKEGQNVTLSCEQNLNHDAMYWYRQDPGQGLRLIYYSQIVNDFQKGDIAEGYSVSREKKESFPLTVTSAQKNPTAFYLCASSLRLAGYNEQFFGPGTRLTVL.

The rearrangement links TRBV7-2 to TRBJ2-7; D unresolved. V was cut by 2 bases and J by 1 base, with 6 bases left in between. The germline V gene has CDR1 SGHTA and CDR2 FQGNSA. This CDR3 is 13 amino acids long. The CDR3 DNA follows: TGTGCCAGCAGCTTACAGCTTTCCTACGAGCAGTACTTC. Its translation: CASSLQLSYEQYF.

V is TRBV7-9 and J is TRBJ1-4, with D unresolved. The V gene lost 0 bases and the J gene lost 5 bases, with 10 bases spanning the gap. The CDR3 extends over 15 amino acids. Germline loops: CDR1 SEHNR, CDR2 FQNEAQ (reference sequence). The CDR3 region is CASSLARSLNEKLFF. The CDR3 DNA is TGTGCCAGCAGCTTAGCACGGAGTCTCAATGAAAAACTGTTTTTT.

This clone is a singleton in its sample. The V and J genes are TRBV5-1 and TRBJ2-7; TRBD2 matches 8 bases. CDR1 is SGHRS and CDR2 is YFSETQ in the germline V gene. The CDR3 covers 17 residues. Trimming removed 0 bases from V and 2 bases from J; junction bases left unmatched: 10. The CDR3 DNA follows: TGCGCCAGCAGCTTGGCCCGTGGGACTAGAAAGCCCTACGAGCAGTACTTC. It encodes CASSLARGTRKPYEQYF.

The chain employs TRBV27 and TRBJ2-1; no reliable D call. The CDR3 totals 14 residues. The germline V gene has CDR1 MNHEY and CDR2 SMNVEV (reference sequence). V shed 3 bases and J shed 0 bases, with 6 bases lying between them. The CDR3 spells CASSFASSYNEQFF. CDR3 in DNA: TGTGCCAGCAGTTTCGCCAGCTCCTACAATGAGCAGTTCTTC.

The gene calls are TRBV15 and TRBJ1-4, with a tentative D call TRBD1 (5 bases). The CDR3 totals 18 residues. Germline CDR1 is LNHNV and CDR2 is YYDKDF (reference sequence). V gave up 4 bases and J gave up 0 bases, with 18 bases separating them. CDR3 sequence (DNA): TGTGCCACCAGCAAATTCCCACAGGAGACAGCAACTAATGAAAAACTGTTTTTT. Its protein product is CATSKFPQETATNEKLFF.

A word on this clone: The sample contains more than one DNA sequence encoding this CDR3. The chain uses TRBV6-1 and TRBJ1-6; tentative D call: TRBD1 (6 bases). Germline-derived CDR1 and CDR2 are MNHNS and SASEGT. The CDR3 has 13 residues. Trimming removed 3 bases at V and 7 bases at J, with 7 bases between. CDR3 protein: CASSDGGNSPLHF. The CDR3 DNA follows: TGTGCCAGCAGTGACGGGGGCAATTCACCCCTCCACTTT.

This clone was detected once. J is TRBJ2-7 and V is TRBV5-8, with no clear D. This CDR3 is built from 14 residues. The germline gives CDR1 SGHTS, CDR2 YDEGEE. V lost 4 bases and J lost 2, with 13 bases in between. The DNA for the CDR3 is TGTGCCAGCAGCGCCAGTGTAGTGCCCTACGAGCAGTACTTC. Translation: CASSASVVPYEQYF.

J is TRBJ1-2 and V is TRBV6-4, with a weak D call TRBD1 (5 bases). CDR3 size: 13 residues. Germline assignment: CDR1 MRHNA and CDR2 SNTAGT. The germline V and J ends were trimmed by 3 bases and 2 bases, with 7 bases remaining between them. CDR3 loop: CASSERGNYGYTF. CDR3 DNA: TGTGCCAGCAGTGAAAGGGGCAACTATGGCTACACCTTC.

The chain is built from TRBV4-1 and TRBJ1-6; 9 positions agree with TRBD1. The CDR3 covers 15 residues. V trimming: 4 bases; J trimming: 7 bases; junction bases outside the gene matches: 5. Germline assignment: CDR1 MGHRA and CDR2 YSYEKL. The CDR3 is CASSPKGTGNSPLHF. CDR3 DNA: TGCGCCAGCAGCCCAAAGGGGACAGGGAATTCACCCCTCCACTTT.

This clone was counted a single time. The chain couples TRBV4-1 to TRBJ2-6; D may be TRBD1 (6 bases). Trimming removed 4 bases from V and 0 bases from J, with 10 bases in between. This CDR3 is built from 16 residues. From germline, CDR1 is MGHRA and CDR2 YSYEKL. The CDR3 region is CASSPYRDSGANVLTF. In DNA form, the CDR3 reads TGCGCCAGCAGCCCATACAGGGACTCTGGGGCCAACGTCCTGACTTTC.

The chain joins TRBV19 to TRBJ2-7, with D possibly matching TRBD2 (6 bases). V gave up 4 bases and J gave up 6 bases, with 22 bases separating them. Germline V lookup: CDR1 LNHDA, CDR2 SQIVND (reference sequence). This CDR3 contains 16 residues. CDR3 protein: CASSTLGTPGVGEQYF. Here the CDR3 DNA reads TGTGCCAGTAGTACGCTCGGGACTCCTGGGGTCGGCGAGCAGTACTTC.

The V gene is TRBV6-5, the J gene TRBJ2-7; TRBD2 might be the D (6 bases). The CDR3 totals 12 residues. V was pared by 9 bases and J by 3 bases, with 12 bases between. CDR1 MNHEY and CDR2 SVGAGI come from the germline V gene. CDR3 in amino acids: CASRRDLYEQYF. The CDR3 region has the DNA TGTGCCAGTAGGCGGGACCTCTACGAGCAGTACTTC.

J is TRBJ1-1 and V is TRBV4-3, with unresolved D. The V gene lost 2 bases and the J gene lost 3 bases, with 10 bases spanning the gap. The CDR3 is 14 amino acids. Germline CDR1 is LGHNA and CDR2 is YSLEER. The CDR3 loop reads CASSQTGRDTEAFF. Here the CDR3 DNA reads TGCGCCAGCAGCCAAACCGGTAGGGACACTGAAGCTTTCTTT.

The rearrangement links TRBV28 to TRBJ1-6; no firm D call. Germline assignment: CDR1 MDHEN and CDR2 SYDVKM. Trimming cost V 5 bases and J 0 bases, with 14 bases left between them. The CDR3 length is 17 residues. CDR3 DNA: TGTGCCAGCAGTAGGCGGGAGTCGAGCTCCTATAATTCACCCCTCCACTTT. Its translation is CASSRRESSSYNSPLHF.

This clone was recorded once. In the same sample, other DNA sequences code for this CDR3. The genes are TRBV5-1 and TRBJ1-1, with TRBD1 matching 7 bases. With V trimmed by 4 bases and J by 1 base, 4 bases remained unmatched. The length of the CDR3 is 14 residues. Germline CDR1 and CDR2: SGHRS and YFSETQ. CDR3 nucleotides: TGCGCCAGCAGCCCGGACAGGACGAACACTGAAGCTTTCTTT. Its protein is CASSPDRTNTEAFF.

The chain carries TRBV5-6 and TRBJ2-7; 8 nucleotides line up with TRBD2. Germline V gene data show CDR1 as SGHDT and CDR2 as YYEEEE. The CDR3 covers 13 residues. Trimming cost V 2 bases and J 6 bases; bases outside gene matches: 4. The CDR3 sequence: CASSFAGGGEQYF. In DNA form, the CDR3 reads TGTGCCAGCAGCTTTGCGGGAGGAGGCGAGCAGTACTTC. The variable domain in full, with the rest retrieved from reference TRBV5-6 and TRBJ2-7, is DAGVTQSPTHLIKTRGQQVTLRCSPKSGHDTVSWYQQALGQGPQFIFQYYEEEERQRGNFPDRFSGHQFPNYSSELNVNALLLGDSALYLCASSFAGGGEQYFGPGTRLTVT.